The clone carrying this TCR beta chain has a handful of counts. The data derive from a study of blood T cell repertoires in COVID-19. Study-wide background: PBMCs, B-cell-depleted T cells, or T cells were the source of the cDNA or gDNA that made up the material.

Germline CDR1 SGHTA, CDR2 FQGNSA. V was clipped by 5 bases and J by 5 bases; unmatched bases: 9. The CDR3 has 15 amino acids. Authors' data handling: The assay estimated nucleated cells by amplifying reference gene primers. The method was immunoSEQ multiplex PCR; TCRdb's version includes in-frame clones alone and lacks a portion of them. From that table come the V and J calls and clone size; the DNA was used to work out D and trimming. The sample consists of 150,000 to 200,000 clones, roughly 83% of them appearing once. Source material: peripheral blood. The TCR originated in a woman aged 40 to 55 with COVID-19, enrolled during active disease. The chain links TRBV7-2 to TRBJ1-2; 9 bases are a match to TRBD1. The CDR3 sequence: CASSLNPGQGYGYTF. In nucleotides, the CDR3 is TGTGCCAGCAGCCTAAACCCGGGACAGGGTTATGGCTACACCTTC. Drawing the rest from reference TRBV7-2 and TRBJ1-2, the complete variable domain is GAGVSQSPSNKVTEKGKDVELRCDPISGHTALYWYRQSLGQGLEFLIYFQGNSAPDKSGLPSDRFSAERTGGSVSTLTIQRTQQEDSAVYLCASSLNPGQGYGYTFGSGTRLTVV.